A single T cell receptor (beta chain) is shown here with its context. Combining iRepertoire HTBI primers with Arm-PCR of CDR3 regions, the authors built TCR beta libraries. TCRdb reprocessed the multiplex PCR reads with MiXCR, giving one entry per CDR3 protein. The profile shows roughly 320,000 distinct CDR3 sequences, over 15% of them singletons. The data stem from a study of regulatory T cells in long-lasting Graves disease. Study summary: Newly diagnosed Graves' patients had under 3 months of antithyroid drugs.

Noted time point: newly diagnosed GD, antithyroid drugs for less than 3 months. After RNA was extracted from PBMCs, the TCR library was made from it. These data were also reused for a study on T cells in Graves' hyperthyroidism and ophthalmopathy.

The clonotype was recovered from a middle-aged man with Graves disease. Sequencing was performed on peripheral blood mononuclear cells (PBMCs), taken at new diagnosis, from a patient treated with antithyroid drugs.

CDR3 bases: TGTGCCAGCAGGGGACCTCAGGGGGCGGACACCGGGGAGCTGTTTTTT. This translates into CASRGPQGADTGELFF. The chain is built from TRBV12-3 or TRBV12-4 and TRBJ2-2, with 8 bases that match TRBD1. V lost 6 bases to trimming and J lost 3 bases; unmatched junction nucleotides: 9. The CDR3 sequence is 16 residues long.